Following are 26 T cell receptor beta chains from one sample sequenced in a study of regulatory T cells in long-lasting Graves disease. The sample's time point: newly diagnosed GD, antithyroid drugs for less than 3 months. The TCR library used RNA extracted from PBMCs. CDR3 regions were amplified by Arm-PCR using iRepertoire HTBI primers to build TCR beta libraries. TCRdb called the multiplex PCR reads again in MiXCR, with one record for every CDR3 protein. The sample includes some 340,000 distinct CDR3 sequences, 12% of them seen just once. The data also belong to a second study, concerning T cells in Graves' hyperthyroidism and ophthalmopathy.

The input for sequencing was peripheral blood mononuclear cells (PBMCs), taken at new diagnosis, from a patient treated with antithyroid drugs. All receptors come from a woman aged 18-35 years with Graves disease.

This clonotype showed up many times. The chain uses TRBV3-1 and TRBJ2-3; 11 nucleotides align to TRBD2. This CDR3 is built from 18 residues. CDR1 is LGHDT and CDR2 is YNNKEL in the germline V gene (reference sequence). The trim removed 1 base at V and 0 bases at J, leaving 6 bases unmatched. CDR3 loop: CASSQGTSGGPSTDTQYF. DNA of the CDR3: TGTGCCAGCAGCCAAGGCACTAGCGGGGGACCTAGCACAGATACGCAGTATTTT.

This clonotype has more than one count but fewer than ten. CDR3 bases: TGTGCCAGCAGCCCGGACAGAGTCTCCGAGCAGTACGTC. Its protein is CASSPDRVSEQYV. This chain links TRBV7-9 with TRBJ2-7, with D tentatively TRBD1 (6 bases). There are 13 residues in the CDR3. Germline V gene sequence: CDR1 SEHNR, CDR2 FQNEAQ (reference sequence). Deletions cut 5 bases from V and 6 bases from J, with 14 bases between.

This clonotype came up many times. The V gene is TRBV20-1, the J gene TRBJ2-5; unclear D gene. This CDR3 comprises 13 residues. V was trimmed by 6 bases and J by 5 bases, leaving 16 bases between them. Germline CDR1 DFQATT, CDR2 SNEGSKA (reference sequence). CDR3 bases: TGCAGTGCCGCACAAGTGGTCGCCGAGACCCAGTACTTC. As protein: CSAAQVVAETQYF.

A single count supports this clonotype. V is TRBV20-1 and J is TRBJ2-1, with 12 bases that match TRBD2. V shed 0 bases and J 9 bases; nucleotides not matched to a gene: 9. This CDR3 has 16 residues. CDR1 and CDR2 (germline): DFQATT, SNEGSKA (reference sequence). The CDR3 bases are TGCAGTGCTAGAGATACGACTAGCGGGAGCTTCGGTGAGCAGTTCTTC. Its translation is CSARDTTSGSFGEQFF.

This clonotype has ten or more counts. The V gene is TRBV6-1, the J gene TRBJ1-2, with D unclear. The CDR3 is made up of 14 amino acids. V was shortened by 5 bases and J by 2 bases, with 12 bases between the two germline ends. Germline CDR1 and CDR2: MNHNS and SASEGT. CDR3 protein: CASSNNGLNYGYTF. The DNA of the CDR3 is TGTGCCAGCAGTAACAACGGCCTAAACTATGGCTACACCTTC.

The J gene is TRBJ2-5, the V gene TRBV5-4; no reliable D call. This CDR3 region has 13 residues. CDR1 SGHNT and CDR2 YYREEE come from the germline V gene (reference sequence). V was cut by 3 bases and J by 2 bases, with 8 bases left in between. CDR3 residues: CASSSRLQETQYF. CDR3 nucleotides: TGTGCCAGCAGCTCCCGCCTACAAGAGACCCAGTACTTC.

In its sample, this clonotype was seen a few times. A much larger clone lies a single base off, so this may be a read error. The CDR3 is CASGPWGVRETHNEQFF. CDR3 sequence (DNA): TGTGCCAGCGGTCCCTGGGGGGTGCGGGAGACCCACAATGAGCAGTTCTTC. V is TRBV2 and J is TRBJ2-1; 7 bases are a match to TRBD2. With 8 bases clipped from V and 5 bases from J, the junction kept 18 bases outside the gene matches. CDR1 is SNHLY, CDR2 FYNNEI, per germline. This CDR3 is built from 17 residues.

The table lists this clonotype with many counts. This chain links TRBV12-3 or TRBV12-4 with TRBJ1-1; no firm D call. The V and J ends lost 3 bases and 0 bases respectively, with 8 bases between them. This CDR3 comprises 14 residues. CDR3 nucleotides: TGTGCCAGCAGTTTTGCCCCGTTGAACACTGAAGCTTTCTTT. It codes for CASSFAPLNTEAFF.

This clonotype was counted many times. The genes are TRBV28 and TRBJ2-2; D is perhaps TRBD1 (5 bases). The CDR3 has 15 amino acids. CDR1 is MDHEN and CDR2 is SYDVKM in the germline V gene. V was cut by 3 bases and J by 5 bases, with 13 bases left in between. In nucleotides, the CDR3 is TGTGCCAGCAGTTTGACAGACCGAAGTACCGGGGAGCTGTTTTTT. This gives the protein CASSLTDRSTGELFF. Full variable domain (rest looked up from reference TRBV28 and TRBJ2-2): DVKVTQSSRYLVKRTGEKVFLECVQDMDHENMFWYRQDPGLGLRLIYFSYDVKMKEKGDIPEGYSVSREKKERFSLILESASTNQTSMYLCASSLTDRSTGELFFGEGSRLTVL.

This clonotype was detected only a few times. This rearrangement joins TRBV5-5 to TRBJ2-5, with 8 nucleotides matching TRBD2. Trimming at V came to 4 bases and at J to 2 bases, leaving 16 bases not matched to a gene. CDR1 SGHKS and CDR2 YYEKEE come from the germline V gene (reference sequence). The CDR3 is made up of 18 amino acids. CDR3: CASSRRGGTGTLQETQYF. In DNA form, the CDR3 reads TGTGCCAGCAGCCGCCGGGGGGGGACCGGGACACTTCAAGAGACCCAGTACTTC.

This clonotype was seen ten or more times. The chain is built from TRBV27 and TRBJ2-7; no clear D. V gave up 5 bases and J gave up 4 bases, with 15 bases separating them. The CDR3 runs 14 residues. Germline V lookup: CDR1 MNHEY, CDR2 SMNVEV (reference sequence). This CDR3 reads CASSPRSTDYEQYF. For the CDR3, the DNA is TGTGCCAGCAGTCCTCGGTCGACCGATTACGAGCAGTACTTC.

This clonotype has more than one count but fewer than ten. The gene calls are TRBV15 and TRBJ2-3, with D perhaps being TRBD1 or TRBD2 (6 bases each). CDR3 size: 15 residues. V was shortened by 4 bases and J by 2 bases, with 13 bases between the two germline ends. The germline gives CDR1 LNHNV, CDR2 YYDKDF (reference sequence). CDR3 protein: CATSKGGLNTDTQYF. CDR3 coding DNA: TGTGCCACCAGCAAGGGGGGACTGAACACAGATACGCAGTATTTT. The complete variable domain, with remaining parts taken from reference TRBV15 and TRBJ2-3, reads DAMVIQNPRYQVTQFGKPVTLSCSQTLNHNVMYWYQQKSSQAPKLLFHYYDKDFNNEADTPDNFQSRRPNTSFCFLDIRSPGLGDTAMYLCATSKGGLNTDTQYFGPGTRLTVL.

The V and J genes are TRBV18 and TRBJ1-1, with D possibly matching TRBD1 (5 bases). Trimming removed 0 bases from V and 5 bases from J, with 13 bases in between. CDR1 and CDR2 from the germline V gene are KGHSH and LQKENI. The CDR3 has 15 amino acids. CDR3 protein: CASSPPNPGETEAFF. The CDR3 region has the DNA TGTGCCAGCTCACCACCGAACCCGGGGGAGACTGAAGCTTTCTTT.

V usage is TRBV5-1 and J usage is TRBJ1-2; 9 nucleotides line up with TRBD1. CDR1 SGHRS and CDR2 YFSETQ come from the germline V gene. V dropped 4 bases and J dropped 4; count of bases not matched to a gene: 5. This CDR3 contains 14 residues. CDR3 nucleotide sequence: TGCGCCAGCAGCCCGGACAGGGGCCGCTATGGCTACACCTTC. It is translated as CASSPDRGRYGYTF.

The rearrangement uses TRBV29-1 and TRBJ2-7; weak D call: TRBD2 (6 bases). This CDR3 spans 12 amino acids. V was cut by 7 bases and J by 3 bases, with 13 bases left in between. CDR1 and CDR2 (germline): SQVTM, ANQGSEA. For the CDR3, the DNA is TGCAGCGCTAGATGGGGGGACTACGAGCAGTACTTC. Protein sequence: CSARWGDYEQYF.

As for this clonotype: A much larger clone sits a single nucleotide away, making a read error possible. This chain connects TRBV27 to TRBJ2-5, with D possibly being TRBD1 or TRBD2 (6 bases each). The CDR3 totals 17 residues. Trimming stripped 3 bases from V and 3 bases from J, with 20 bases between. Germline V gene sequence: CDR1 MNHEY, CDR2 SMNVEV (reference sequence). CDR3 DNA sequence: TGTGCCAGCAGTTTTTTATCGGGACGGGGGCAGGAAGAGACCCAGTACTTC. Translation gives CASSFLSGRGQEETQYF.

This clonotype was observed many times. The genes are TRBV7-9 and TRBJ2-1, with D possibly being TRBD1 (6 bases). Germline V lookup: CDR1 SEHNR, CDR2 FQNEAQ (reference sequence). The CDR3 contains 11 residues. Trimming took 11 bases from V and 4 from J, leaving 9 bases between them. The CDR3 is CASQGYNEQFF. The CDR3 DNA reads as TGTGCCTCACAGGGATACAATGAGCAGTTCTTC.

This clonotype was recorded many times. The rearrangement uses TRBV20-1 and TRBJ2-7, with D maybe TRBD2 (6 bases). Germline V gene lookup returns CDR1 DFQATT and CDR2 SNEGSKA (reference sequence). CDR3 length: 15 residues. V shed 4 bases and J shed 2 bases, with 18 bases lying between them. The DNA for the CDR3 is TGCAGTGCTATCCTTCCGCGGGGTCCGGCCTACGAGCAGTACGTC. Protein: CSAILPRGPAYEQYV.

The chain combines TRBV28 with TRBJ2-5; D is possibly TRBD1 (5 bases). Between the trimmed V and J ends, which lost 3 bases and 4 bases, there was a span of 15 bases. CDR1 and CDR2 from the germline V gene are MDHEN and SYDVKM. The CDR3 consists of 15 residues. CDR3 nucleotide sequence: TGTGCCAGCAGTTTGGTAGGGGTGCCGGGAGAGACCCAGTACTTC. Amino acid sequence: CASSLVGVPGETQYF.

This clonotype came up a few times. The V call is TRBV29-1, the J call TRBJ2-5; 10 bases align to TRBD1. Trimming at V came to 6 bases and at J to 9 bases, leaving 16 bases not matched to a gene. CDR1 and CDR2 (germline): SQVTM, ANQGSEA. The CDR3 sequence is 15 residues long. This chain's CDR3 is CSVPPRDRGPEAQYF. The CDR3 DNA reads TGCAGCGTGCCACCCCGGGACAGGGGTCCGGAGGCCCAGTACTTC.

The sample holds many counts of this clonotype. The chain uses TRBV7-2 and TRBJ2-7; D is undetermined. V was shortened by 1 base and J by 0 bases, with 7 bases between the two germline ends. The CDR3 loop spans 14 amino acids. Germline-derived CDR1 and CDR2 are SGHTA and FQGNSA. In nucleotides, the CDR3 is TGTGCCAGCAGCTTAGTGTACAGCTCCTACGAGCAGTACTTC. Its translation is CASSLVYSSYEQYF.

In this sample, this clonotype turned up many times. The chain is built from TRBV7-2 and TRBJ1-5; TRBD1 agrees at 9 bases. Trimming cost V 1 base and J 6 bases; bases outside gene matches: 10. The CDR3 covers 17 residues. The germline gives CDR1 SGHTA, CDR2 FQGNSA. The CDR3 protein is CASSLGSTGGAGQPQHF. The CDR3 DNA sequence: TGTGCCAGCAGCTTAGGGAGTACAGGGGGCGCGGGTCAGCCCCAGCATTTT.

In this sample, this clonotype turned up many times. This rearrangement joins TRBV7-2 to TRBJ2-3; D assignment may be TRBD1 or TRBD2 (5 bases each). Germline lookup yields CDR1 SGHTA and CDR2 FQGNSA. This CDR3 has 14 residues. Trimming pared 10 bases from V and 0 bases from J, leaving 14 bases between. In nucleotides, the CDR3 is TGTGCCACCAGGGACCCAACGAGCACAGATACGCAGTATTTT. It is translated as CATRDPTSTDTQYF. Based on the CDR3 plus reference TRBV7-2 and TRBJ2-3, the full variable domain is GAGVSQSPSNKVTEKGKDVELRCDPISGHTALYWYRQSLGQGLEFLIYFQGNSAPDKSGLPSDRFSAERTGGSVSTLTIQRTQQEDSAVYLCATRDPTSTDTQYFGPGTRLTVL.

The chain carries TRBV15 and TRBJ2-3; D uncertain. The germline CDR1 and CDR2 sequences are LNHNV and YYDKDF (reference sequence). The V gene lost 8 bases and the J gene lost 2 bases, with 14 bases spanning the gap. This CDR3 is 14 amino acids long. The CDR3 nucleotides are TGTGCCACCCGCGGTCCGTACGACACAGATACGCAGTATTTT. Translating gives CATRGPYDTDTQYF.

This clonotype was observed a few times. This rearrangement joins TRBV5-5 to TRBJ1-2, with D uncertain. Between the trimmed V and J ends, which lost 0 bases and 2 bases, there was a span of 8 bases. The CDR3 is 14 amino acids. Per germline, CDR1 SGHKS and CDR2 YYEKEE (reference sequence). The chain's CDR3 is CASSLGQRNYGYTF. CDR3 coding DNA: TGTGCCAGCAGCTTGGGGCAGAGAAACTATGGCTACACCTTC.

This clonotype was counted at least ten times. This chain uses TRBV12-5 with TRBJ1-1; D not certain. The CDR3 consists of 16 residues. Germline values: CDR1 LGHNT, CDR2 FRNRAP. V was clipped by 2 bases and J by 1 base, with 14 bases between them. CDR3 coding DNA: TGTGCTAGTGGTTTGCCACGACGGGATAAGAACACTGAAGCTTTCTTT. Translating it yields CASGLPRRDKNTEAFF.